The clone carrying this T cell receptor beta chain appeared many times. This sample was taken from a study of regulatory T cells in long-lasting Graves disease. Libraries of TCR beta came from iRepertoire HTBI primers plus Arm-PCR of CDR3 regions. TCRdb recomputed calls from the multiplex PCR reads with MiXCR, one row per CDR3 protein. Here the sample spans approximately 480,000 distinct CDR3 sequences, around 15% being singletons. The CDR3 extends over 14 amino acids. Germline V gene sequence: CDR1 SGHVS, CDR2 FQNEAQ. V gave up 0 bases and J gave up 5 bases, with 9 bases separating them. The sample's time point: newly diagnosed GD, antithyroid drugs for less than 3 months. PBMC-extracted RNA yielded the TCR library. In each case, Graves' disease was diagnosed per American Thyroid Association guidelines. A peripheral blood sample, around 8.6 milliliters in volume, was drawn into EDTA tubes. The same specimen was also included in a second study, on T cells in Graves' hyperthyroidism and ophthalmopathy. From that study: During a first-round RT-PCR of the TCR CDR3, the HTBI primer set was used. The blood repertoire included most of the expanded thyroid clonotypes above 0.001.

The sequence was collected from a man between 40 and 49 years old with Graves disease. V usage is TRBV7-8 and J usage is TRBJ2-3; D might be TRBD2 (5 bases). This specimen was peripheral blood mononuclear cells (PBMCs), taken at new diagnosis, from a patient treated with antithyroid drugs. CDR3 protein: CASSLAWERDTQYF. CDR3 coding DNA: TGTGCCAGCAGCTTAGCGTGGGAGAGAGATACGCAGTATTTT.